This T cell receptor beta chain is drawn from a study of T cell responses to AZD1222 COVID-19 vaccine (dated by TCRdb to the early 2020s). At the level of the whole study: Because spike-specific TCR depth and breadth did not differ between the two schedules, AZD1222 recipients who got a second dose at roughly 4 weeks were pooled with those who got a second dose at roughly 12 weeks. TCR sequencing was performed for about 250 trial participants, of whom about 200 were given two doses of AZD1222 and 26 were given two doses of MenACWY control vaccine. Enrollment into the trials was organized by age into subgroups of 18-55, 56-69 and 70-plus years, and those subgroups contained approximately 150, 30 and 60 TCR-sequenced participants, respectively.

A note on this clone: The clone's antigen remains unknown. No qualities accompany the bases; no much larger clone lies one base away.

The paper's findings and limits, for the study overall: Conclusions about previously exposed vaccinees are limited because only a handful of AZD1222 recipients were SARS-CoV-2 seropositive at baseline. After two AZD1222 doses, both the breadth and the depth of spike-specific TCRs were significantly higher than at day 0 and than in MenACWY recipients. Epitopes outside the regions mutated in the B.1.351 and B.1.1.7 variants were reportedly recognized by nearly half of the unique spike-specific TCRs. In the small 56-69-year group, the increase in depth fell short of significance, most likely because of low power. Participants were mostly white British, with more females than males. The authors suggested clonal diversity may have been underestimated. The whole spike protein was spanned by vaccine-associated CD4 TCRs, and dominant responses were seen in regions 160-218 and 743-854. Because no samples from the day 14 peak response were available, repertoires could be characterized only after the peak T cell response.

The CDR3 regions of human TCRbeta chains were analyzed by immunosequencing. From the authors' description of their analysis: TCRs in the repertoires were matched against a reference library of SARS-CoV-2-specific TCRs that had been generated with the MIRA antigen-specificity platform. Breadth meant the fraction of unique TCRs that were SARS-CoV-2-associated, whereas depth meant the fraction of total T cells that were SARS-CoV-2-associated. Using the MIRA data, every spike-specific TCR was mapped to the spike region that the TCR reacted to and assigned to either a CD4 or a CD8 class. Log10-transformed breadth and depth values were compared by one-way ANOVA with Sidak's multiple comparisons tests. TCRdb provides this immuneACCESS table in a form limited to in-frame rearrangements. Some clones are lacking; in checked studies, under half of them reflect an unresolved V gene, and why the rest are absent is not known. That table furnishes V, J and clone size, whereas the DNA furnished D and trimming. The sample contains 95,000 to 150,000 clones, 80% to 90% of them found a single time. The leading ten clones occupy about 3% of the sample.

The time point label of this sample denotes: baseline before first vaccination. Samples from vaccinated people were obtained from the UK trials COV001 and COV002, which included a single-blind randomized controlled phase 2/3 trial of AZD1222 (ChAdOx1 nCoV-19) in healthy adults. For TCRbeta chain sequencing, PBMC samples were collected from trial participants at day 0 and at day 28 after the second dose. From the cysteine through the phenylalanine, the CDR3 covers 15 amino acids. Here the CDR3 DNA is all that survives: 45 bases in frame from base 1. CDR1 is given as KGHSH and CDR2 as LQKENI, both from the germline V gene. V drops 3 bases and J drops 3 bases, leaving 15 bases in between.

In this chain, TRBV18 is recombined with TRBJ2-7, with the D call tentatively TRBD1 or TRBD2, each fitting 6 bases. The sequence came from an adult in good health. The source material was peripheral blood, sampled on day 0 of AZD1222 vaccination. The CDR3 region: CASSPLGGDIYEQYF. The nucleotide sequence is given as TGTGCCAGCTCACCGCTTGGAGGGGACATCTACGAGCAGTACTTC.